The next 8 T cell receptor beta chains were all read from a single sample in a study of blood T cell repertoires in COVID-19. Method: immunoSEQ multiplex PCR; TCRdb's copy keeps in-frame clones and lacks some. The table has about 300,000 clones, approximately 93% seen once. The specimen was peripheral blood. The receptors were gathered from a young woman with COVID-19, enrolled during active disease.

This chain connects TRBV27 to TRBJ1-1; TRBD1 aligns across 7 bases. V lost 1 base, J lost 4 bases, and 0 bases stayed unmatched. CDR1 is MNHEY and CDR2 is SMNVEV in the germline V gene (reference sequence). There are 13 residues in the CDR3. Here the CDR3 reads CASSLWDSTEAFF. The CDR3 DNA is TGTGCCAGCAGTTTATGGGACAGCACTGAAGCTTTCTTT.

CDR3 in DNA: TGTGCCAGCAGTTACAGCGAAAAATACTACTACGAGCAGTACTTC. It encodes CASSYSEKYYYEQYF. The rearrangement joins TRBV6-6 to TRBJ2-7; D gene ambiguous. This CDR3 has 15 amino acids. Germline V lookup: CDR1 MNHNY, CDR2 SVGAGI (reference sequence). V was cut by 2 bases and J by 3 bases, with 14 bases left in between.

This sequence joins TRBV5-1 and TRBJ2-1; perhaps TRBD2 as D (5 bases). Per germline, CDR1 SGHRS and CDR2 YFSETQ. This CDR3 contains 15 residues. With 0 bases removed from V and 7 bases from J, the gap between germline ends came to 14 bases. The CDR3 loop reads CASSLDPGNLNEQFF. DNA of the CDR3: TGCGCCAGCAGCTTGGATCCGGGAAACCTTAATGAGCAGTTCTTC. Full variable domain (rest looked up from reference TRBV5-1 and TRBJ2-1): KAGVTQTPRYLIKTRGQQVTLSCSPISGHRSVSWYQQTPGQGLQFLFEYFSETQRNKGNFPGRFSGRQFSNSRSEMNVSTLELGDSALYLCASSLDPGNLNEQFFGPGTRLTVL.

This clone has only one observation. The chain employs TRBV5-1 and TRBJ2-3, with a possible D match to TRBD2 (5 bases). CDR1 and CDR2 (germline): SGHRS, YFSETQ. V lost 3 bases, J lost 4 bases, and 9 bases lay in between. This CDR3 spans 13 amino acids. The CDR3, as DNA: TGCGCCAGCAGCTCCGCGGGTCCAGATACGCAGTATTTT. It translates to CASSSAGPDTQYF.

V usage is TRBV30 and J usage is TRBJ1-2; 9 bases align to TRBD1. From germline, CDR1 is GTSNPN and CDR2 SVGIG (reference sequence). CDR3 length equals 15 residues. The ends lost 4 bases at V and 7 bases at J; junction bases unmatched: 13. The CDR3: CAWTNTGTGFSGYTF. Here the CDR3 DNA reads TGTGCCTGGACCAATACCGGGACAGGGTTTTCTGGCTACACCTTC.

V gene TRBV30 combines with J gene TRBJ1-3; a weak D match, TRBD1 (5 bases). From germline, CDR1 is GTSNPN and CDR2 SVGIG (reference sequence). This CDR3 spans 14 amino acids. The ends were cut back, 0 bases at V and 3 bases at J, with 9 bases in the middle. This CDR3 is CAWSVGAGGNTIYF. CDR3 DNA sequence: TGTGCCTGGAGTGTAGGGGCAGGTGGAAACACCATATATTTT.

The CDR3 nucleotides are TGCGCCAGCAGCCAAGATGGTAGCGGGCACCTCACCGGGGAGCTGTTTTTT. Translation: CASSQDGSGHLTGELFF. The rearrangement uses TRBV4-1 and TRBJ2-2, with TRBD2 matching 7 bases. The germline CDR1 and CDR2 sequences are MGHRA and YSYEKL. CDR3 size: 17 residues. V shed 0 bases, J shed 4 bases, and the junction held 8 bases outside the gene matches.

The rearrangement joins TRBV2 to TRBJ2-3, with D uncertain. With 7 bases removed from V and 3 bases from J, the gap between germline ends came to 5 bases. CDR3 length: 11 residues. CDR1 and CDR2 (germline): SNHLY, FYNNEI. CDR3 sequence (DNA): TGTGCCAGCACCTTTACAGATACGCAGTATTTT. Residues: CASTFTDTQYF. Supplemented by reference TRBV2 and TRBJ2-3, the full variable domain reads EPEVTQTPSHQVTQMGQEVILRCVPISNHLYFYWYRQILGQKVEFLVSFYNNEISEKSEIFDDQFSVERPDGSNFTLKIRSTKLEDSAMYFCASTFTDTQYFGPGTRLTVL.